Given below is one T cell receptor (beta chain) in context. Its antigen is still unknown. This specimen comes from a study of shared clonotypes between healthy human individuals. Repertoires were generated with immunoSEQ multiplex PCR, while TCRdb's copy carries only in-frame clones and drops some. The data contain a few million clones, roughly nine tenths of them seen just once; the ten biggest clones take up around 0.14%. Whole-study results and caveats: Sharing of clonotypes among donors was expected to vary with sequencing depth.

The TCR originated in a man aged 18-30 years in good health. Sample: naive CD4+ T cells sorted from blood. Documented subset: CD45RA+ positively selected.

The DNA for the CDR3 is TGTGCCAGCTGGGGGGAGACCTACGAGCAGTACTTC. It specifies CASWGETYEQYF. The rearrangement links TRBV11-3 to TRBJ2-5; D is possibly TRBD2 (6 bases). TRBJ2-7 explains the end of the DNA better; the J call may be wrong. This CDR3 has 12 amino acids. The germline gives CDR1 SGHNT, CDR2 YENEEA.